The 21 T cell receptor beta chains listed next were all sequenced from one sample in a study of T cells after somatic rescue of genetic block. TCRdb keeps only in-frame clones here, not all; method: immunoSEQ multiplex PCR. The sample lists 68,000 or so clones, 85% to 95% occurring once. The sample was peripheral blood mononuclear cells (PBMCs). The receptor source for this set is a man aged 35-49 years.

V gene TRBV28 combines with J gene TRBJ1-1, with unresolved D. Germline lookup yields CDR1 MDHEN and CDR2 SYDVKM. CDR3 length: 14 amino acids. V shed 2 bases and J shed 1 base, with 8 bases lying between them. CDR3 in DNA: TGTGCCAGCAGTTTACGACAAGGGAACACTGAAGCTTTCTTT. Residues: CASSLRQGNTEAFF.

This chain uses TRBV19 with TRBJ2-7; D might be TRBD1 or TRBD2, each matching 5 bases. Germline CDR1 is LNHDA and CDR2 is SQIVND (reference sequence). The ends were cut back, 3 bases at V and 0 bases at J, with 15 bases in the middle. The CDR3 is 16 residues long. For the CDR3, the DNA is TGTGCCAGTAGTATGGGCTTCGGGGCACTCTCCTACGAGCAGTACTTC. Translated: CASSMGFGALSYEQYF.

V and J are TRBV28 and TRBJ1-5; D is unclear. Germline V gene data show CDR1 as MDHEN and CDR2 as SYDVKM. The CDR3 sequence is 15 residues long. V lost 1 base to trimming and J lost 3 bases, with 10 bases between them. The chain's CDR3 is CASSLSGSYNQPQHF. In DNA form, the CDR3 reads TGTGCCAGCAGTTTATCGGGATCCTACAATCAGCCCCAGCATTTT. Drawing the rest from reference TRBV28 and TRBJ1-5, the complete variable domain is DVKVTQSSRYLVKRTGEKVFLECVQDMDHENMFWYRQDPGLGLRLIYFSYDVKMKEKGDIPEGYSVSREKKERFSLILESASTNQTSMYLCASSLSGSYNQPQHFGDGTRLSIL.

This clone has a single count. This sequence joins TRBV6-6 and TRBJ2-1; either TRBD1 or TRBD2 may fit D (5 bases each). Germline assignment: CDR1 MNHNY and CDR2 SVGAGI (reference sequence). This CDR3 is 14 amino acids long. Trimming took 4 bases from V and 8 from J, leaving 15 bases between them. The CDR3 reads CASSSDGARYEQFF. CDR3 DNA sequence: TGTGCCAGCAGTTCCGACGGGGCGCGATATGAGCAGTTCTTC.

This clone has just a few counts. This chain joins TRBV25-1 and TRBJ2-2; TRBD1 agrees at 9 bases. After removal of 2 bases from V and 3 bases from J, the junction contained 1 base not matched to a gene. CDR1 and CDR2 from the germline V gene are MGHDK and SYGVNS. This CDR3 is built from 15 residues. CDR3 sequence (DNA): TGTGCCAGCAGTGAAGGGGACAGGGACACCGGGGAGCTGTTTTTT. This codes for CASSEGDRDTGELFF.

This rearrangement joins TRBV5-4 to TRBJ2-7, with TRBD2 matching 10 bases. Trimming removed 4 bases from V and 3 bases from J; junction bases left unmatched: 4. The CDR3 loop spans 14 amino acids. Germline lookup yields CDR1 SGHNT and CDR2 YYREEE (reference sequence). The CDR3 DNA follows: TGTGCCAGCAGCCCGAGGACTAGCGGCTACGAGCAGTACTTC. Protein sequence: CASSPRTSGYEQYF.

This chain uses TRBV5-1 with TRBJ1-1; TRBD1 agrees at 8 bases. With V trimmed by 4 bases and J by 6 bases, 17 bases remained unmatched. The CDR3 spans 17 residues. The germline V gene has CDR1 SGHRS and CDR2 YFSETQ. DNA for the CDR3: TGCGCCAGCAGCATGATGAGACAGGGGTACGGGGGTGCTGAAGCTTTCTTT. It yields the protein CASSMMRQGYGGAEAFF.

The gene calls are TRBV6-5 and TRBJ1-5; D is uncertain. CDR3 size: 16 residues. Germline V gene sequence: CDR1 MNHEY, CDR2 SVGAGI. V was cut by 4 bases and J by 2 bases, with 15 bases left in between. The CDR3 nucleotides read TGTGCCAGCAGTTGGACTCCCACGGCGGGCAATCAGCCCCAGCATTTT. Amino acids: CASSWTPTAGNQPQHF.

The chain recombines TRBV30 with TRBJ1-2, with 10 nucleotides matching TRBD1. Trimming removed 5 bases from V and 2 bases from J; junction bases left unmatched: 2. Germline CDR1 is GTSNPN and CDR2 is SVGIG (reference sequence). This CDR3 contains 13 residues. The CDR3 loop reads CAWAGQGNYGYTF. The CDR3 DNA sequence: TGTGCCTGGGCGGGACAGGGGAACTATGGCTACACCTTC.

The chain couples TRBV5-4 to TRBJ2-2; D unresolved. The CDR3 consists of 14 residues. The germline V gene encodes CDR1 SGHNT and CDR2 YYREEE (reference sequence). V was shortened by 4 bases and J by 3 bases, with 10 bases between the two germline ends. CDR3 in DNA: TGTGCCAGCAGCCAGGTGGGGTACACCGGGGAGCTGTTTTTT. Its protein product is CASSQVGYTGELFF.

This clone appeared a single time. The CDR3 DNA sequence: TGTGCCAGCAGTGACCTGGTTGATACGCAGTATTTT. Amino acid sequence: CASSDLVDTQYF. The chain employs TRBV25-1 and TRBJ2-3; D gene unclear. Trimming pared 3 bases from V and 6 bases from J, leaving 7 bases between. CDR1 and CDR2 (germline): MGHDK, SYGVNS. The CDR3 runs 12 residues. Looking up the rest from reference TRBV25-1 and TRBJ2-3 gives the full variable domain: EADIYQTPRYLVIGTGKKITLECSQTMGHDKMYWYQQDPGMELHLIHYSYGVNSTEKGDLSSESTVSRIRTEHFPLTLESARPSHTSQYLCASSDLVDTQYFGPGTRLTVL.

This chain uses TRBV18 with TRBJ1-1, with TRBD1 identical over 9 bases. CDR3 length: 17 amino acids. V shed 3 bases, J shed 1 base, and the junction held 9 bases outside the gene matches. CDR1 is KGHSH, CDR2 LQKENI, per germline. The DNA of the CDR3 is TGTGCCAGCTCACCGGGACAGGGCTCCATGGGGAACACTGAAGCTTTCTTT. It codes for CASSPGQGSMGNTEAFF.

This sequence joins TRBV29-1 and TRBJ1-4; D possibly corresponds to TRBD1 (5 bases). V was cut by 5 bases and J by 7 bases, with 17 bases left in between. Germline-derived CDR1 and CDR2 are SQVTM and ANQGSEA. The CDR3 runs 14 residues. CDR3 in DNA: TGCAGCGTTCGAGGGGAGGGAATGGGTGAAAAACTGTTTTTT. The encoded protein is CSVRGEGMGEKLFF.

The J gene is TRBJ1-5, the V gene TRBV4-1, with no clear D. Trimming removed 0 bases at V and 0 bases at J, with 6 bases between. The germline CDR1 and CDR2 sequences are MGHRA and YSYEKL. This CDR3 comprises 15 residues. This CDR3 is CASSQDWGSNQPQHF. The CDR3 nucleotides read TGCGCCAGCAGCCAAGATTGGGGTAGCAATCAGCCCCAGCATTTT.

This clone was found once. The gene calls are TRBV9 and TRBJ2-7; TRBD1 matches at 9 bases. Germline V gene data show CDR1 as SGDLS and CDR2 as YYNGEE. The CDR3 loop spans 14 amino acids. The V and J ends lost 0 bases and 4 bases, in that order; junction bases with no gene match: 2. The CDR3 spells CASSVDGQGYEQYF. The CDR3 region has the DNA TGTGCCAGCAGCGTAGATGGACAGGGGTACGAGCAGTACTTC. The complete variable domain, with remaining parts taken from reference TRBV9 and TRBJ2-7, reads DSGVTQTPKHLITATGQRVTLRCSPRSGDLSVYWYQQSLDQGLQFLIQYYNGEERAKGNILERFSAQQFPDLHSELNLSSLELGDSALYFCASSVDGQGYEQYFGPGTRLTVT.

The table lists this clone with a count of one. The rearrangement links TRBV7-2 to TRBJ2-5; TRBD1 agrees at 8 bases. Germline assignment: CDR1 SGHTA and CDR2 FQGNSA. J lost 4 bases, V lost 4 bases, and 8 bases had no gene match. This CDR3 is 15 amino acids long. CDR3 nucleotides: TGTGCCAGCAGCTCGGTCCCAGGGGGCGCAGAGACCCAGTACTTC. As protein: CASSSVPGGAETQYF.

The count of this clone is one. This sequence joins TRBV27 and TRBJ2-5, with D tentatively TRBD2 (6 bases). The better agreement between TRBJ2-7 and the DNA end casts doubt on the J call. The CDR3 is 13 amino acids. CDR1 and CDR2 from the germline V gene are MNHEY and SMNVEV (reference sequence). The CDR3 DNA reads TGTGCCAGCAGCTCCGGACTAACATACGAGCAGTACTTC. Its protein is CASSSGLTYEQYF.

The rearrangement uses TRBV13 and TRBJ2-7; weak D call: TRBD2 (6 bases). The length of the CDR3 is 14 residues. CDR1 is PRHDT and CDR2 is FYEKMQ in the germline V gene (reference sequence). Trimming cost V 5 bases and J 0 bases, with 11 bases left between them. In DNA form, the CDR3 reads TGTGCCAGCAGCGCCCGGGACTTCTCCTACGAGCAGTACTTC. This sequence encodes CASSARDFSYEQYF.

The gene calls are TRBV2 and TRBJ2-2; TRBD1 or TRBD2 may be the D gene (5 bases each). Germline V lookup: CDR1 SNHLY, CDR2 FYNNEI. Trimming pared 3 bases from V and 3 bases from J, leaving 11 bases between. This CDR3 has 15 amino acids. The CDR3 is CASSDSGRDTGELFF. The CDR3 region has the DNA TGTGCCAGCAGTGACTCGGGGCGCGACACCGGGGAGCTGTTTTTT.

The CDR3 DNA sequence: TGTGCCAGCAGTTACTCGTGGGACGTTGAAAAACTGTTTTTT. Its translation: CASSYSWDVEKLFF. The rearrangement uses TRBV6-6 and TRBJ1-4, with D perhaps matching TRBD1 (5 bases). The CDR3 is 14 residues long. The V and J ends lost 0 bases and 7 bases respectively, with 9 bases between them. Germline assignment: CDR1 MNHNY and CDR2 SVGAGI (reference sequence).

The V gene is TRBV4-1, the J gene TRBJ1-2; D is possibly TRBD1 (5 bases). The germline V gene has CDR1 MGHRA and CDR2 YSYEKL. Trimming removed 3 bases from V and 10 bases from J, with 12 bases in between. This CDR3 contains 12 residues. CDR3 nucleotide sequence: TGCGCCAGCAGCCAGGGTGGGACGGCCTACACCTTC. Its translation: CASSQGGTAYTF.